The present T cell receptor beta chain was sequenced within a study of T cell responses to AZD1222 COVID-19 vaccine. Findings and caveats of the study: A rise in Spike-specific TCR breadth and depth followed two AZD1222 doses.

Profiling relied on immunoSEQ multiplex PCR, and the TCRdb table lists in-frame clones only, not all of them. The repertoire holds about 54,000 clones, with 89% as singletons. About this clone itself: Its target is unknown.

Specimen: peripheral blood, collected 28 days after the second AZD1222 dose. The clonotype was recovered from an adult who received the AZD1222 COVID-19 vaccine.

Here the CDR3 reads CASSYRGEQFF. The CDR3 coding sequence is TGTGCCAGCAGCTACAGGGGTGAGCAGTTCTTC. The V gene is TRBV12-3 or TRBV12-4, the J gene TRBJ2-1; TRBD1 aligns across 7 bases. The length of the CDR3 is 11 residues. V dropped 6 bases and J dropped 9; count of bases not matched to a gene: 2.